A single sample is the source of the 26 T cell receptor beta chains below, sequenced in a study of T cell repertoires in cytomegalovirus infection. TCRdb processed the reads anew with MiXCR; each CDR3 protein has one entry. The table has roughly 500,000 distinct CDR3 sequences, roughly 12% seen once; the top ten hold roughly 10%. Input material: PBMCs. These receptor sequences come from a human donor in good health (CMV status not recorded). Some clones in this sample may be carry-over from other donors' samples.

This sequence joins TRBV11-3 and TRBJ2-7; weak D call: TRBD2 (7 bases). The V end was cut by 1 base, the J end by 3 bases, with 13 bases between. This CDR3 region has 15 residues. Germline CDR1 SGHNT, CDR2 YENEEA. In DNA, the CDR3 is TGTGCCAGCAGCTTAGGGTACAGGGAGGGCTACGAGCAGTACTTC. It yields the protein CASSLGYREGYEQYF.

This chain connects TRBV5-8 to TRBJ1-6; 7 positions agree with TRBD1. Germline trimming cut 4 bases from V and 7 bases from J; bases unmatched to any gene: 8. The CDR3 spans 15 residues. Germline CDR1 is SGHTS and CDR2 is YDEGEE. CDR3 loop: CASSLTGAVNSPLHF. The CDR3 DNA is TGTGCCAGCAGCCTTACAGGGGCAGTAAATTCACCCCTCCACTTT.

This clonotype has ten or more counts. The V call is TRBV7-6, the J call TRBJ2-3, with TRBD2 as a possible D gene (5 bases). From germline, CDR1 is SGHVS and CDR2 FNYEAQ. The ends were cut back, 3 bases at V and 5 bases at J, with 12 bases in the middle. CDR3 length equals 14 residues. The CDR3 loop is CASSFAGLGDTQYF. The CDR3 DNA is TGTGCCAGCAGCTTTGCGGGTTTAGGAGATACGCAGTATTTT.

V usage is TRBV5-6 and J usage is TRBJ2-7; possibly TRBD2 for D (7 bases). Germline V gene sequence: CDR1 SGHDT, CDR2 YYEEEE. V was cut by 4 bases and J by 11 bases, with 16 bases left in between. The CDR3 loop spans 12 amino acids. CDR3 region: CASSPGGLQEYF. CDR3 nucleotide sequence: TGTGCCAGCAGCCCCGGGGGGCTGCAGGAGTACTTC.

This clonotype was recorded at least ten times. The chain carries TRBV27 and TRBJ1-1, with D unresolved. Looked up from germline, CDR1 is MNHEY and CDR2 is SMNVEV (reference sequence). CDR3 length equals 13 residues. V lost 3 bases, J lost 2 bases, and 7 bases lay in between. The CDR3 DNA is TGTGCCAGCAGTTTGACACCTAACACTGAAGCTTTCTTT. Translation: CASSLTPNTEAFF.

This clonotype was observed a handful of times. The genes are TRBV20-1 and TRBJ1-1, with D perhaps TRBD1 (6 bases). V lost 3 bases and J lost 1, with 12 bases in between. This CDR3 comprises 14 residues. Germline V gives CDR1 DFQATT, CDR2 SNEGSKA (reference sequence). Here the CDR3 reads CSARLGASNTEAFF. CDR3 coding DNA: TGCAGTGCTAGGTTGGGGGCCTCGAACACTGAAGCTTTCTTT.

This clonotype was seen ten or more times. This chain connects TRBV7-3 to TRBJ2-1, with 8 bases fitting TRBD2. This CDR3 has 15 amino acids. With 5 bases clipped from V and 7 bases from J, the junction kept 10 bases outside the gene matches. CDR1 and CDR2 (germline): SGHTA, FQGTGA. This CDR3 is CASSIGREGGNEQFF. CDR3 bases: TGTGCCAGCAGCATCGGACGGGAGGGCGGAAATGAGCAGTTCTTC.

This chain uses TRBV4-2 with TRBJ2-1, with 12 positions matching TRBD2. The CDR3 runs to 16 residues. The junction had 8 bases not matched to a gene; V was cut back by 4 bases and J by 7 bases. The germline V gene has CDR1 LGHNA and CDR2 YNFKEQ. CDR3 nucleotide sequence: TGTGCCAGCAGCCTTACACTAGGGACTAGCGGGAATGAGCAGTTCTTC. Translated: CASSLTLGTSGNEQFF.

This clonotype was counted many times. This chain uses TRBV5-4 with TRBJ2-7, with no clear D. Germline lookup yields CDR1 SGHNT and CDR2 YYREEE (reference sequence). The germline V and J ends were trimmed by 4 bases and 7 bases, with 15 bases remaining between them. The CDR3 consists of 13 residues. This chain's CDR3 is CASSPPSLEEQYF. CDR3 sequence (DNA): TGTGCCAGCAGCCCCCCCAGTTTGGAAGAGCAGTACTTC. The complete variable domain, with remaining parts taken from reference TRBV5-4 and TRBJ2-7, reads ETGVTQSPTHLIKTRGQQVTLRCSSQSGHNTVSWYQQALGQGPQFIFQYYREEENGRGNFPPRFSGLQFPNYSSELNVNALELDDSALYLCASSPPSLEEQYFGPGTRLTVT.

This clonotype was counted ten times or more. The chain links TRBV7-2 to TRBJ1-6, with D tentatively TRBD1 (5 bases). The CDR3 length is 16 residues. Trimming cost V 1 base and J 5 bases, with 12 bases left between them. Per germline, CDR1 SGHTA and CDR2 FQGNSA. The CDR3 sequence is CASSLGGPRNNSPLHF. DNA for the CDR3: TGTGCCAGCAGCTTAGGGGGACCCAGGAATAATTCACCCCTCCACTTT.

The sample holds many counts of this clonotype. V gene TRBV7-8 combines with J gene TRBJ2-7; 8 positions agree with TRBD2. V lost 5 bases, J lost 3 bases, and 9 bases stayed unmatched. CDR3 length: 15 residues. Germline loops: CDR1 SGHVS, CDR2 FQNEAQ. The CDR3 protein is CASSGGAGGVYEQYF. Here the CDR3 DNA reads TGTGCCAGCAGCGGGGGGGCGGGAGGAGTCTACGAGCAGTACTTC.

This clonotype was found many times. The chain uses TRBV7-6 and TRBJ2-3, with D perhaps matching TRBD1 (6 bases). With 0 bases removed from V and 7 bases from J, the gap between germline ends came to 11 bases. This CDR3 spans 14 amino acids. CDR1 SGHVS and CDR2 FNYEAQ come from the germline V gene. CDR3: CASSLAQQGNTQYF. The DNA for the CDR3 is TGTGCCAGCAGCTTAGCTCAACAGGGTAATACGCAGTATTTT.

There are many counts of this clonotype. The chain carries TRBV20-1 and TRBJ1-1; TRBD1 matches 7 bases. CDR1 is DFQATT, CDR2 SNEGSKA, per germline (reference sequence). This CDR3 has 13 residues. Trimming cost V 5 bases and J 0 bases; bases outside gene matches: 3. CDR3 sequence reads: CSAPTGVNTEAFF. In nucleotides, the CDR3 is TGCAGTGCTCCTACAGGGGTGAACACTGAAGCTTTCTTT.

This clonotype appeared many times. The V and J genes are TRBV29-1 and TRBJ2-3; the D is unclear. The V and J ends lost 5 bases and 1 base respectively, with 10 bases between them. This CDR3 contains 13 residues. CDR1 is SQVTM, CDR2 ANQGSEA, per germline. CDR3: CSVLDQGTDTQYF. CDR3 in DNA: TGCAGCGTTTTAGACCAGGGCACAGATACGCAGTATTTT.

This clonotype was observed many times. The gene calls are TRBV6-2 or TRBV6-3 and TRBJ1-1, with unresolved D. Looked up from germline, CDR1 is MNHEY and CDR2 is SVGEGT. This CDR3 has 13 residues. The ends were cut back, 2 bases at V and 5 bases at J, with 9 bases in the middle. CDR3 DNA sequence: TGTGCCAGCAGTTACGGGTTGAGGACTGAAGCTTTCTTT. Translated: CASSYGLRTEAFF.

V gene TRBV12-3 or TRBV12-4 combines with J gene TRBJ1-6; D is ambiguous. The CDR3 consists of 15 residues. Trimming left V 1 base short and J 9 bases short, with 13 bases between. The CDR3 DNA reads TGTGCCAGCAGTTTAGGAGGTGCTGTCGGTTCACCCCTCCACTTT. Translating it yields CASSLGGAVGSPLHF.

CDR3 sequence (DNA): TGCAGCGTTGAAGATGGTGGCGCATTCCGGGCCTCTGGGGCCAACGTCCTGACTTTC. The encoded protein is CSVEDGGAFRASGANVLTF. The rearrangement uses TRBV29-1 and TRBJ2-6; unclear D gene. V dropped 0 bases and J dropped 0 bases, with 18 bases sitting between them. The CDR3 length is 19 residues. CDR1 and CDR2 from the germline V gene are SQVTM and ANQGSEA.

This clonotype was seen ten or more times. The rearrangement joins TRBV7-2 to TRBJ1-1; 11 nucleotides align to TRBD1. The V segment lost 3 bases and the J segment 6 bases; nucleotides outside the gene matches: 3. The CDR3 spans 14 residues. Germline CDR1 reads SGHTA; CDR2 reads FQGNSA. CDR3 DNA: TGTGCCAGCAGCTTCGGACAGGGGGCATCTGAAGCTTTCTTT. Amino acids: CASSFGQGASEAFF.

The J gene is TRBJ1-1, the V gene TRBV15, with 8 positions matching TRBD1. V dropped 8 bases and J dropped 2; count of bases not matched to a gene: 7. Germline V gene lookup returns CDR1 LNHNV and CDR2 YYDKDF (reference sequence). This CDR3 comprises 14 residues. CDR3 protein: CATLVDRGNTEAFF. The CDR3 coding sequence is TGTGCCACCTTAGTTGACAGGGGAAACACTGAAGCTTTCTTT.

This clonotype occurred a few times. The chain employs TRBV6-1 and TRBJ2-1, with D unresolved. Looked up from germline, CDR1 is MNHNS and CDR2 is SASEGT. The CDR3 runs 14 residues. Trimming took 7 bases from V and 3 from J, leaving 13 bases between them. The CDR3 spells CASIISHHYNEQFF. CDR3 bases: TGTGCCAGCATAATCTCGCACCACTACAATGAGCAGTTCTTC.

In its sample, this clonotype was seen many times. The chain uses TRBV30 and TRBJ2-1; 10 nucleotides match TRBD1. CDR1 and CDR2 from the germline V gene are GTSNPN and SVGIG (reference sequence). CDR3 length: 14 amino acids. With 5 bases clipped from V and 5 bases from J, the junction kept 6 bases outside the gene matches. The CDR3 nucleotides are TGTGCCTGGGGCCGGGACAGGGGCAACAATGAGCAGTTCTTC. Its protein product is CAWGRDRGNNEQFF.

The V and J genes are TRBV7-6 and TRBJ2-3; D could derive from TRBD1 or TRBD2 (5 bases each). V dropped 4 bases and J dropped 2 bases, with 13 bases sitting between them. The CDR3 sequence is 15 residues long. Germline loops: CDR1 SGHVS, CDR2 FNYEAQ. CDR3 in amino acids: CASSSAGDHTDTQYF. Here the CDR3 DNA reads TGTGCCAGCAGCTCAGCTGGGGACCACACAGATACGCAGTATTTT.

This clonotype was detected a few times. The V and J genes are TRBV3-1 and TRBJ2-7; perhaps TRBD2 as D (6 bases). V was pared by 1 base and J by 7 bases, with 14 bases between. CDR1 is LGHDT, CDR2 YNNKEL, per germline (reference sequence). The length of the CDR3 is 14 residues. CDR3 region: CASSQGTVGGEQYF. The CDR3 DNA reads as TGTGCCAGCAGCCAAGGCACGGTGGGGGGAGAGCAGTACTTC.

On this clonotype itself: This likely comes from a read error, as the CDR3 has no conserved phenylalanine or tryptophan at its end. The rearrangement joins TRBV7-6 to TRBJ1-1; the match to TRBD1 covers 11 bases. Trimming cost V 4 bases and J 0 bases; bases outside gene matches: 1. The CDR3 has 15 amino acids. CDR1 is SGHVS, CDR2 FNYEAQ, per germline. The CDR3 coding sequence is TGTGCCAGCAGCTCGGGACAGGGGGTGAACACTGAAGCTTTCCTT. Protein sequence: CASSSGQGVNTEAFL.

This clonotype was recorded at least ten times. The J gene is TRBJ1-3, the V gene TRBV19; no clear D. From germline, CDR1 is LNHDA and CDR2 SQIVND (reference sequence). The CDR3 has 15 amino acids. The germline V and J ends were trimmed by 5 bases and 3 bases, with 14 bases remaining between them. CDR3 nucleotides: TGTGCCAGTAGTCCGGAGCTCGGCGGTGGAAACACCATATATTTT. This sequence encodes CASSPELGGGNTIYF.

In its sample, this clonotype was seen many times. The V call is TRBV5-1, the J call TRBJ2-7; the match to TRBD1 covers 7 bases. CDR1 and CDR2 (germline): SGHRS, YFSETQ. The CDR3 consists of 13 residues. V gave up 0 bases and J gave up 12 bases; unmatched junction bases: 9. DNA of the CDR3: TGCGCCAGCAGCTTGGGACAGGGTGAAGGTCCGTACTTC. The encoded protein is CASSLGQGEGPYF.